A selection of T cell receptor beta chains follows, all from one sample in a study of cytomegalovirus exposure and HLA in healthy donors. Profiled with immunoSEQ multiplex PCR; TCRdb holds only in-frame clones, not every one. The sample has 150,000 to 200,000 clones, around 81% seen once. The sample comprised PBMCs. These receptors originate from a woman aged 25 to 45 in good health and CMV-seropositive. CDR3s include the opening cysteine and the closing phenylalanine or tryptophan. D genes are given only for firm matches. A row's size may be missing; if present it is once, few, many or a size class.

abundance,d_gene,len,v_gene,j_gene,CDR3aa,CDR3nt
-,-,14,TRBV15,TRBJ1-1,CATSRGHLGTEAFF,TGTGCCACCAGCAGGGGGCACCTGGGCACTGAAGCTTTCTTT
-,TRBD1,15,TRBV6-5,TRBJ1-1,CASSLHRGMNTEAFF,TGTGCCAGCAGTTTACACAGGGGTATGAACACTGAAGCTTTCTTT
few,-,14,TRBV2,TRBJ2-3,CASTEAGTTDTQYF,TGTGCCAGCACGGAGGCGGGGACCACAGATACGCAGTATTTT
-,-,14,TRBV27,TRBJ2-2,CASSLSTNTGELFF,TGTGCCAGCAGTTTAAGCACGAACACCGGGGAGCTGTTTTTT
few,TRBD2,15,TRBV11-3,TRBJ2-5,CASSWGTSGKETQYF,TGTGCCAGCAGCTGGGGGACTAGCGGGAAGGAGACCCAGTACTTC
-,-,14,TRBV28,TRBJ1-3,CASYGQSSGNTIYF,TGTGCCAGCTATGGACAGTCCTCTGGAAACACCATATATTTT
once,-,15,TRBV5-4,TRBJ2-3,CASSLDTGATDTQYF,TGTGCCAGCAGCTTGGATACAGGTGCCACAGATACGCAGTATTTT
once,-,13,TRBV27,TRBJ2-7,CASSLGRAYEQYF,TGTGCCAGCAGTTTGGGCAGGGCCTACGAGCAGTACTTC
-,-,11,TRBV5-4,TRBJ2-7,CASSSNYEQYF,TGTGCCAGCAGCTCAAATTACGAGCAGTACTTC
-,-,15,TRBV4-3,TRBJ2-7,CASSQGGDSYYEQYF,TGCGCCAGCAGCCAAGGGGGGGACTCGTATTACGAGCAGTACTTC
-,TRBD1,14,TRBV7-9,TRBJ2-5,CASSPGQGVETQYF,TGTGCCAGCAGCCCGGGACAGGGCGTGGAGACCCAGTACTTC
once,-,15,TRBV2,TRBJ2-3,CASSGPEIFTDTQYF,TGTGCCAGCAGTGGTCCGGAGATTTTCACAGATACGCAGTATTTT
-,-,13,TRBV7-2,TRBJ1-2,CASSLERAYGYTF,TGTGCCAGCAGCTTAGAGCGGGCCTATGGCTACACCTTC
-,TRBD1,16,TRBV10-3,TRBJ1-2,CAISQKRTGTTSGYTF,TGTGCCATCAGTCAAAAACGGACAGGCACGACGAGTGGCTACACCTTC
-,TRBD2,17,TRBV9,TRBJ2-7,CASSVHSQTSGRNEQYF,TGTGCCAGCAGCGTCCATAGCCAGACTAGCGGGAGGAACGAGCAGTACTTC
-,-,13,TRBV9,TRBJ1-6,CASSVEARSPLHF,TGTGCCAGCAGCGTAGAGGCGCGGTCACCCCTCCACTTT
-,TRBD1,14,TRBV4-3,TRBJ1-2,CASSQETGGWSYTF,TGCGCCAGCAGCCAAGAAACAGGGGGCTGGAGCTACACCTTC
-,TRBD1,15,TRBV5-8,TRBJ1-1,CASNVKTGMNTEAFF,TGTGCCAGCAACGTTAAGACAGGGATGAACACTGAAGCTTTCTTT
-,TRBD2,15,TRBV5-1,TRBJ2-3,CASSLAGLSTDTQYF,TGCGCCAGCTCACTAGCGGGGCTTAGCACAGATACGCAGTATTTT
-,-,14,TRBV7-2,TRBJ1-1,CASSSPGQVTEAFF,TGTGCCAGCAGCTCCCCGGGACAAGTCACTGAAGCTTTCTTT
-,-,15,TRBV7-2,TRBJ2-3,CASSLSPYSTDTQYF,TGTGCCAGCAGCTTATCGCCCTATAGCACAGATACGCAGTATTTT
-,-,17,TRBV21-1,TRBJ1-4,CASSKARTYPNPEKLFF,TGTGCCAGCAGCAAAGCGCGTACCTACCCTAACCCCGAAAAACTGTTTTTT
-,-,13,TRBV2,TRBJ2-7,CASSEEFQGEQYF,TGTGCCAGCAGTGAAGAGTTCCAGGGAGAGCAGTACTTC
-,TRBD1,15,TRBV9,TRBJ1-2,CASSPLAGTGYGYTF,TGTGCCAGCAGCCCTCTAGCCGGGACAGGCTATGGCTACACCTTC